This is a list of T cell receptor beta chains from one sample in a study of blood T cell repertoires in COVID-19. Assay: immunoSEQ multiplex PCR; the TCRdb copy retains only in-frame clones and omits some. The sample includes roughly 500,000 clones, about 88% seen only once; the top ten take 0.9%. The sequencing input was peripheral blood. All receptors derive from a man younger than 35 with COVID-19, enrolled during active disease. CDR3s leave out the opening cysteine and the closing phenylalanine or tryptophan. Fields, in order: CDR3 length, D gene, V gene, CDR3 protein. The D gene is left open where the match is weak.

15	TRBD1	TRBV27	ASSKGAGQGVYQPQH
13	-	TRBV6-4	ASSGPQGGEETQY
16	TRBD1	TRBV7-9	ASSLAATGGVSNQPQH
13	-	TRBV24-1	ATSDLRSQTGELF
12	-	TRBV9	ASKRGGITDTQY
11	-	TRBV24-1	ATSVGSDYEQY
12	-	TRBV12-5	ASGSASVYNEQF
12	TRBD2	TRBV6-5	ASSYFGGEETQY
13	TRBD1	TRBV2	ASSVIDRGSYEQY
10	-	TRBV3-1/TRBV3-2	ASSQGTDTQY
13	TRBD2	TRBV5-1	ASSLGLAGANEQF
14	TRBD2	TRBV3-1/TRBV3-2	ASSPQAGGRSDTQY
13	TRBD1	TRBV25-1	ASSGATGVSYEQY
15	TRBD2	TRBV18	ASSPLLAGGTTDTQY
11	-	TRBV18	ASSPPGGNEQF
13	TRBD2	TRBV27	ASSPASGGADTQY
12	-	TRBV19	ASSIRGNSDTQY
15	-	TRBV11-2	ASSLGGGFTRTDTQY
11	-	TRBV18	ASSLNDRTRQY
14	TRBD2	TRBV24-1	ATSDQLAPSYNEQF
9	-	TRBV24-1	ATSDRGQQY
11	-	TRBV29-1	SVRDNHNQPQH
13	-	TRBV28	ASSLTNTGKREAF
11	-	TRBV29-1	SVDWNTGETQY
16	TRBD1	TRBV16	ASSHSDRGLPLNEKLF
15	-	TRBV24-1	ATSVGGPSGPTDTQY
12	-	TRBV30	AWSEGAGAEKLF
13	-	TRBV5-1	ASSLGTVAYNEQF
11	-	TRBV6-2/TRBV6-3	ASSPSGKGTQY
13	-	TRBV7-9	ASSPLGGTSSPLH
13	-	TRBV7-2	ASSLVLARGMGQY
13	TRBD2	TRBV2	ASSLAGGGADTQY
14	TRBD1	TRBV2	ASKRDRSISYNEQF
14	TRBD1	TRBV11-3	ASSGGTGLYQETQY
11	-	TRBV27	ASSLESSTEAF
11	-	TRBV20-1	SASFGGYNEQF
14	TRBD1	TRBV18	ASSPDRGSTNEKLF
11	TRBD2	TRBV3-1/TRBV3-2	ASSQEGRGGQY
13	TRBD1	TRBV19	ASSMGQSSAYEQY
13	-	TRBV7-6	ASSLAAGRKDTQY
16	TRBD2	TRBV11-3	ASSHGLAGGETYNEQF
13	TRBD1	TRBV23-1	ASSLKQGEIYEQY
12	TRBD1	TRBV2	ASIGGTGGREQY
10	-	TRBV7-9	ASSFHKNIQY
12	-	TRBV7-9	ASSLWQGEGEQF
12	-	TRBV4-1	ASSLTTHSYEQY
12	TRBD1	TRBV5-1	ASSFYRGPNEQY
10	-	TRBV4-1	ASSPDDTTQY